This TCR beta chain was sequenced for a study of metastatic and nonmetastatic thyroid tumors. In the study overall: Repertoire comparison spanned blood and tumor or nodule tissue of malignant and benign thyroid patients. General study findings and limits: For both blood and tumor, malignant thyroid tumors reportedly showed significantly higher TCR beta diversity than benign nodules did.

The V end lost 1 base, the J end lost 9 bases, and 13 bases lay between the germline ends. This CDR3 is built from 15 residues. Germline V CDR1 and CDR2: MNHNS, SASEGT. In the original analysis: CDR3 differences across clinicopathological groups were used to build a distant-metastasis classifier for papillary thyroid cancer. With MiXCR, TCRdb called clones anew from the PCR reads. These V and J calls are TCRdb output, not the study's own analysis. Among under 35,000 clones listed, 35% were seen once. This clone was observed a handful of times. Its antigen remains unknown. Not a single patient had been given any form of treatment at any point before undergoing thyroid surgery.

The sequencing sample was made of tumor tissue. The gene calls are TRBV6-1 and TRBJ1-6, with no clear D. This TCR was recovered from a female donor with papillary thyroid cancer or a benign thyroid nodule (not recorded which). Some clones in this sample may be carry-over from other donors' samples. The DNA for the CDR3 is TGTGCCAGCAGTGAAGGGCGGGGTATGGGTTCACCCCTCCACTTT. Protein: CASSEGRGMGSPLHF.